These 3 T cell receptor beta chains were all obtained from the same sample, sequenced in a study of regulatory T cells in long-lasting Graves disease. For TCR beta, libraries came from iRepertoire HTBI primers and Arm-PCR of CDR3 regions. A single record per CDR3 protein comes from TCRdb applying MiXCR to the multiplex PCR reads. The data show 500,000 to 800,000 distinct CDR3 sequences, about 30% seen once. The sample's time point: persistent/refractory GD, antithyroid drugs over 5 years with positive TRAb. Preparation of the TCR library used RNA extracted from PBMCs. Sample: peripheral blood mononuclear cells (PBMCs), taken when the disease was refractory, from a patient treated with antithyroid drugs. These receptor sequences come from a female donor with Graves disease.

This clonotype was observed a handful of times. The chain recombines TRBV29-1 with TRBJ2-7; D tentatively fits TRBD1 or TRBD2 (5 bases each). V shed 6 bases and J shed 2 bases, with 11 bases lying between them. This CDR3 has 12 amino acids. CDR1 and CDR2 (germline): SQVTM, ANQGSEA. CDR3 sequence (DNA): TGCAGCGTGAAATTGGGGGCCTACGAGCAGTACTTC. Translating gives CSVKLGAYEQYF.

This chain uses TRBV19 with TRBJ1-5, with D uncertain. CDR3 length: 14 residues. Looked up from germline, CDR1 is LNHDA and CDR2 is SQIVND (reference sequence). The V gene lost 4 bases and the J gene lost 2 bases, with 9 bases spanning the gap. The CDR3 DNA reads TGTGCCAGTAGTAAACTCGGGGGCAATCAGCCCCAGCATTTT. It yields the protein CASSKLGGNQPQHF.

The genes are TRBV25-1 and TRBJ2-7; D gene uncertain. Trimming pared 8 bases from V and 2 bases from J, leaving 10 bases between. CDR1 MGHDK and CDR2 SYGVNS come from the germline V gene. CDR3 length: 12 amino acids. This chain's CDR3 is CASPQPPYEQYF. DNA of the CDR3: TGTGCCAGCCCACAACCTCCCTACGAGCAGTACTTC.